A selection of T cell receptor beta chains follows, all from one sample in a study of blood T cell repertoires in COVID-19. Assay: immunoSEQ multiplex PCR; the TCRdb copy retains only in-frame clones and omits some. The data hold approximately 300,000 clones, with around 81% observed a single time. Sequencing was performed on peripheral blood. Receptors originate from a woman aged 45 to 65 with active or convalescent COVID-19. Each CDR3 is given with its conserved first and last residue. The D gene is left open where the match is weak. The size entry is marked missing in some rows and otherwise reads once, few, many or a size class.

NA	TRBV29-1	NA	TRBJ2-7	TGCAGCGCCCTGTTGACAAATCGCTACGAGCAGTACTTC	CSALLTNRYEQYF
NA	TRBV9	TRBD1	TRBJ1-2	TGTGCCAGCAGCGTAGGATCAGGGGGAGGTGGCTACACCTTC	CASSVGSGGGGYTF
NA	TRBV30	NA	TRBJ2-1	TGTGCCTGGAACTACCAACCCTACAATGAGCAGTTCTTC	CAWNYQPYNEQFF
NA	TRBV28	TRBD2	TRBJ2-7	TGTGCCAGCAGCCCGCGGGGGTCTTACGAGCAGTACTTC	CASSPRGSYEQYF
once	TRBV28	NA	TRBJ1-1	TGTGCCAGCGGTGACATAGCGGGGGTAGCTGAAGCTTTCTTT	CASGDIAGVAEAFF
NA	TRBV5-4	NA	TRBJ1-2	TGTGCCAGCAGCTTGCAGGGGACTAACTATGGCTACACCTTC	CASSLQGTNYGYTF
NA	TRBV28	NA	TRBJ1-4	TGTGCCAGCAGCCTGCCGGGGAAGGAAAAACTGTTTTTT	CASSLPGKEKLFF
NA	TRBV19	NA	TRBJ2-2	TGTGCCAGTAGTAATGTCGGGGGGCGAAGGGAGCTGTTTTTT	CASSNVGGRRELFF
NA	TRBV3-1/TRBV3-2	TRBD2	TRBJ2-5	TGTGCCAGCAGCCAGATTCGGGGACTACCCCAAGAGACCCAGTACTTC	CASSQIRGLPQETQYF
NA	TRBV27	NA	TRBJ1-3	TGTGCCAGCAGTTTCGGGGTAGGAAACACCATATATTTT	CASSFGVGNTIYF
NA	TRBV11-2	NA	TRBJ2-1	TGTGCCAGCAGCCCTGAGCGCAATGAGCAGTTCTTC	CASSPERNEQFF
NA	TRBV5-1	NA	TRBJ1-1	TGCGCCAGCAGCTTGGGGCCCCAACAGGACACTGAAGCTTTCTTT	CASSLGPQQDTEAFF
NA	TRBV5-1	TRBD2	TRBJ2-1	TGCGCCAGCAGCTTGGGACTAGCGGCTTCCTACAATGAGCAGTTCTTC	CASSLGLAASYNEQFF
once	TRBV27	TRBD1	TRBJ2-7	TGTGCCAGCAGTTTCGGGACAGGAACCTACGAGCAGTACTTC	CASSFGTGTYEQYF
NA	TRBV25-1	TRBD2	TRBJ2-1	TGTGCCAGCAGCCCACTAGCGGGAGTAGACAATGAGCAGTTCTTC	CASSPLAGVDNEQFF
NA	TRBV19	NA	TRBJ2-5	TGTGCCAGTAGTCTCTCCGGGGAGACCCAGTACTTC	CASSLSGETQYF